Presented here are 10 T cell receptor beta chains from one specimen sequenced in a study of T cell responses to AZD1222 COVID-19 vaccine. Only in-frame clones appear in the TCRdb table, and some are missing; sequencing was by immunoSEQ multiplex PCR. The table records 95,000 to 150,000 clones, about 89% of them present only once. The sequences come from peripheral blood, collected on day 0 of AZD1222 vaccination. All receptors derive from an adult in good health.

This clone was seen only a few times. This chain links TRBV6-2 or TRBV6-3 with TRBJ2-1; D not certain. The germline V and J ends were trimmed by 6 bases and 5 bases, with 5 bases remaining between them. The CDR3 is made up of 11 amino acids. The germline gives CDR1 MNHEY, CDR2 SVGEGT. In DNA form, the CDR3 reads TGTGCCAGCAGCCTGAACAATGAGCAGTTCTTC. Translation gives CASSLNNEQFF.

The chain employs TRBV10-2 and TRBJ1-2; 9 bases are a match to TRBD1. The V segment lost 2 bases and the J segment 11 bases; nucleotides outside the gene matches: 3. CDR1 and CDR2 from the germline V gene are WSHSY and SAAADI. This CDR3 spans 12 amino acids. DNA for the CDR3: TGCGCCAGCAGTGAGAGGACAGGGGCTTACACCTTC. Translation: CASSERTGAYTF.

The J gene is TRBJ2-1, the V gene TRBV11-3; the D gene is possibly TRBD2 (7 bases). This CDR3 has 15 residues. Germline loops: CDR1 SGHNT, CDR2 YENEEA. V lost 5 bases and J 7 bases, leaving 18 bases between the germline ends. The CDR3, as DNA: TGTGCCAGCAGCCCGGAGGGGGGGGCCTGGAATGAGCAGTTCTTC. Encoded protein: CASSPEGGAWNEQFF. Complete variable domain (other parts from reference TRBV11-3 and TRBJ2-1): EAGVVQSPRYKIIEKKQPVAFWCNPISGHNTLYWYLQNLGQGPELLIRYENEEAVDDSQLPKDRFSAERLKGVDSTLKIQPAELGDSAVYLCASSPEGGAWNEQFFGPGTRLTVL.

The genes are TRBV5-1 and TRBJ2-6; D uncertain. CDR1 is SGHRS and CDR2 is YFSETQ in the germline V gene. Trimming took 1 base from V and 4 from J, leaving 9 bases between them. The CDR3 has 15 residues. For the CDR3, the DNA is TGCGCCAGCAGCTTGCTCAGGTTAGGGGCCAACGTCCTGACTTTC. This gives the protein CASSLLRLGANVLTF.

The CDR3 here is CATSDSGLETQYF. CDR3 nucleotides: TGTGCCACCAGTGATTCTGGGCTTGAGACCCAGTACTTC. This rearrangement joins TRBV24-1 to TRBJ2-5; no reliable D call. There are 13 residues in the CDR3. Germline values: CDR1 KGHDR, CDR2 SFDVKD. V was trimmed by 2 bases and J by 5 bases, leaving 8 bases between them.

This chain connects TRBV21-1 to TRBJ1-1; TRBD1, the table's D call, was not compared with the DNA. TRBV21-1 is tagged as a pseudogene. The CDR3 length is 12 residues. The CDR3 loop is CASPDRGTEAFF. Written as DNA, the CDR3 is TGTGCCAGCCCTGACAGGGGCACTGAAGCTTTCTTT.

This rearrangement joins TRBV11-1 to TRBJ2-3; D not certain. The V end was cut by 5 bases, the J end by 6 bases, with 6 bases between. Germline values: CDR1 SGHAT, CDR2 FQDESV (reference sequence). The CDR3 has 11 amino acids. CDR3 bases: TGTGCCAGCAGCCTGGAGGATACGCAGTATTTT. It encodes CASSLEDTQYF.

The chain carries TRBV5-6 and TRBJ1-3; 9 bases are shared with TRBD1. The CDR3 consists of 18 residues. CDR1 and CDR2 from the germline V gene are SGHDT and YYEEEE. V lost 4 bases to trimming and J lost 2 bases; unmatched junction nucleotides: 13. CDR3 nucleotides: TGTGCCAGCAGCCCGGGACAGGGCAAGGCTCGGGCTGGAAACACCATATATTTT. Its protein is CASSPGQGKARAGNTIYF.

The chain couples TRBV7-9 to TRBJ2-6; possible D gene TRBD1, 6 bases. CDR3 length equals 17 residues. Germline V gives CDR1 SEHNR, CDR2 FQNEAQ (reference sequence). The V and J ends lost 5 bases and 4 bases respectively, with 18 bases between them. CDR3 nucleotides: TGTGCCAGCAGCCTAATGGCCGCAGGGGCAGGGGCCAACGTCCTGACTTTC. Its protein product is CASSLMAAGAGANVLTF.

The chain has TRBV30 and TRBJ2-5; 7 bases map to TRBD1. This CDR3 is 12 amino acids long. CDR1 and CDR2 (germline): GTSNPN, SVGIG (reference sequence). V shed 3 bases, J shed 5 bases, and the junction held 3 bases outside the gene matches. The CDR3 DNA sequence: TGTGCCTGGAGACGACAGGGCGAGACCCAGTACTTC. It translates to CAWRRQGETQYF.